The 16 T cell receptor beta chains listed next were all sequenced from one sample in a study of T cell responses to AZD1222 COVID-19 vaccine. Sequencing was performed with immunoSEQ multiplex PCR; in TCRdb, only in-frame clones are kept and a portion is missing. The sample includes approximately 100,000 clones, around 94% seen only once; the top ten take around 2%. The input for sequencing was peripheral blood, taken on day 0 of AZD1222 vaccination. The source is an adult in good health.

The chain recombines TRBV19 with TRBJ1-6; D call uncertain. The germline CDR1 and CDR2 sequences are LNHDA and SQIVND (reference sequence). The CDR3 loop spans 15 amino acids. The germline V and J ends were trimmed by 2 bases and 4 bases, with 9 bases remaining between them. The CDR3 DNA follows: TGTGCCAGTAGTATAAGCAGGCTATATAATTCACCCCTCCACTTT. It translates to CASSISRLYNSPLHF.

CDR3 in amino acids: CASSLDGDRASEQYF. CDR3 bases: TGCGCCAGCAGCTTGGATGGGGACAGGGCATCCGAGCAGTACTTC. This rearrangement joins TRBV5-1 to TRBJ2-7, with 9 bases identical to TRBD1. This CDR3 has 15 residues. The germline V gene encodes CDR1 SGHRS and CDR2 YFSETQ. After removal of 0 bases from V and 6 bases from J, the junction contained 7 bases not matched to a gene.

This chain joins TRBV19 and TRBJ1-1; a possible D gene is TRBD1 (6 bases). The CDR3 is made up of 16 amino acids. CDR1 is LNHDA and CDR2 is SQIVND in the germline V gene (reference sequence). The V end lost 5 bases, the J end lost 0 bases, and 16 bases lay between the germline ends. CDR3 loop: CASSRGLQAMNTEAFF. CDR3 sequence (DNA): TGTGCCAGTAGTCGGGGGCTCCAGGCAATGAACACTGAAGCTTTCTTT.

The chain has TRBV5-1 and TRBJ1-2, with 7 bases lining up with TRBD1. With V trimmed by 4 bases and J by 1 base, 10 bases remained unmatched. CDR1 is SGHRS and CDR2 is YFSETQ in the germline V gene. This CDR3 region has 16 residues. CDR3 nucleotides: TGCGCCAGCAGCCAGGGGGGCCAGAAGAATAACTATGGCTACACCTTC. Protein: CASSQGGQKNNYGYTF.

V is TRBV28 and J is TRBJ1-1; D is unresolved. This CDR3 spans 14 amino acids. Germline loops: CDR1 MDHEN, CDR2 SYDVKM. Trimming pared 0 bases from V and 8 bases from J, leaving 13 bases between. CDR3 protein: CASSLWGPQGEAFF. CDR3 DNA: TGTGCCAGCAGTTTATGGGGCCCCCAAGGGGAAGCTTTCTTT.

The chain uses TRBV19 and TRBJ2-7; 11 bases align to TRBD1. J was trimmed by 7 bases and V by 5 bases; bases with no gene match: 7. The germline V gene has CDR1 LNHDA and CDR2 SQIVND (reference sequence). The CDR3 totals 14 residues. CDR3 amino acids: CASSHGQGAWEQYF. The CDR3 DNA follows: TGTGCCAGTAGTCATGGACAGGGGGCGTGGGAGCAGTACTTC.

The genes are TRBV5-1 and TRBJ1-1, with TRBD1 identical over 7 bases. The CDR3 extends over 15 amino acids. The germline V gene has CDR1 SGHRS and CDR2 YFSETQ. J gave up 0 bases and V 3 bases, and 5 bases lay outside the gene matches. The CDR3 sequence is CASSSRQGLNTEAFF. For the CDR3, the DNA is TGCGCCAGCAGCTCAAGACAGGGCTTGAACACTGAAGCTTTCTTT. The full variable domain, completed using reference TRBV5-1 and TRBJ1-1, is KAGVTQTPRYLIKTRGQQVTLSCSPISGHRSVSWYQQTPGQGLQFLFEYFSETQRNKGNFPGRFSGRQFSNSRSEMNVSTLELGDSALYLCASSSRQGLNTEAFFGQGTRLTVV.

The chain has TRBV7-9 and TRBJ1-4, with 7 bases fitting TRBD1. Germline V gene sequence: CDR1 SEHNR, CDR2 FQNEAQ (reference sequence). Losses at the gene ends were 5 bases for V and 7 bases for J; bases not matched to a gene: 7. CDR3 length: 14 residues. Here the CDR3 DNA reads TGTGCCAGCAGCCCCAGGGGGTTTCCTGAAAAACTGTTTTTT. Amino acid sequence: CASSPRGFPEKLFF.

In this sample, this clone turned up a few times. This chain uses TRBV5-8 with TRBJ2-7; D is unresolved. CDR3 length: 11 residues. Deletions cut 0 bases from V and 6 bases from J, with 4 bases between. CDR1 is SGHTS, CDR2 YDEGEE, per germline. CDR3 residues: CASSLVGEQYF. For the CDR3, the DNA is TGTGCCAGCAGCTTGGTGGGCGAGCAGTACTTC.

The gene calls are TRBV5-1 and TRBJ2-3; 9 bases align to TRBD2. The CDR3 loop spans 17 amino acids. V shed 1 base, J shed 1 base, and the junction held 7 bases outside the gene matches. The V gene's germline CDR1 is SGHRS and CDR2 YFSETQ. Here the CDR3 reads CASSLFASSGGTDTQYF. CDR3 nucleotides: TGCGCCAGCAGCTTGTTTGCCTCTAGCGGGGGCACAGATACGCAGTATTTT.

This chain uses TRBV12-5 with TRBJ2-1; TRBD1 matches at 7 bases. Losses at the gene ends were 2 bases for V and 7 bases for J; bases not matched to a gene: 8. Germline CDR1 and CDR2: LGHNT and FRNRAP. The CDR3 loop spans 15 amino acids. The CDR3 DNA reads TGTGCTAGTGGTTTGCATCGAAAACAGGGGAATGAGCAGTTCTTC. This encodes CASGLHRKQGNEQFF.

This clone was detected only once. The genes are TRBV3-1 (or the pseudogene TRBV3-2) and TRBJ2-6; TRBD2 aligns across 15 bases. Trimming took 2 bases from V and 9 from J; bases not matched to a gene: 11. The CDR3 has 19 residues. Germline values: CDR1 LGHDT, CDR2 YNNKEL (reference sequence). As DNA, the CDR3 is TGTGCCAGCAGCCAACCACCGGGACTAGCGGGAGGAGGTGACAACGTCCTGACTTTC. Amino acids: CASSQPPGLAGGGDNVLTF.

The chain employs TRBV2 and TRBJ1-1; D is uncertain. There are 16 residues in the CDR3. Germline CDR1 is SNHLY and CDR2 is FYNNEI. Trimming took off 6 bases at V and 4 bases at J, with 21 bases between the two ends. CDR3: CASSPGLGRLGTEAFF. DNA of the CDR3: TGTGCCAGCAGCCCCGGATTAGGCCGTTTGGGCACTGAAGCTTTCTTT.

The sample holds one count of this clone. V is TRBV7-8 and J is TRBJ1-1; TRBD1 matches 8 bases. Germline V gives CDR1 SGHVS, CDR2 FQNEAQ. The CDR3 loop spans 13 amino acids. The J segment lost 5 bases and the V segment lost 8 bases, leaving 7 bases of the junction unmatched. CDR3 coding DNA: TGTGCCAGCGGAACAGGGGGTGGAACTGAAGCTTTCTTT. Translating it yields CASGTGGGTEAFF.

This chain joins TRBV18 and TRBJ1-2, with D possibly being TRBD1 (6 bases). Germline CDR1 and CDR2: KGHSH and LQKENI. This CDR3 comprises 14 residues. The V gene lost 3 bases and the J gene lost 8 bases, with 16 bases spanning the gap. This chain's CDR3 is CASSPRQESKGYTF. CDR3 nucleotide sequence: TGTGCCAGCTCACCCCGACAGGAGTCGAAGGGCTACACCTTC.

A note on this clone: Other nucleotide sequences from this sample produce the same CDR3. The CDR3 DNA reads TGCAGTGCCAGGGAGAACACTGAAGCTTTCTTT. It specifies CSARENTEAFF. The rearrangement joins TRBV20-1 to TRBJ1-1, with D maybe TRBD1 (5 bases). CDR1 is DFQATT and CDR2 is SNEGSKA in the germline V gene (reference sequence). Trimming pared 6 bases from V and 1 base from J, leaving 6 bases between. CDR3 length: 11 residues.